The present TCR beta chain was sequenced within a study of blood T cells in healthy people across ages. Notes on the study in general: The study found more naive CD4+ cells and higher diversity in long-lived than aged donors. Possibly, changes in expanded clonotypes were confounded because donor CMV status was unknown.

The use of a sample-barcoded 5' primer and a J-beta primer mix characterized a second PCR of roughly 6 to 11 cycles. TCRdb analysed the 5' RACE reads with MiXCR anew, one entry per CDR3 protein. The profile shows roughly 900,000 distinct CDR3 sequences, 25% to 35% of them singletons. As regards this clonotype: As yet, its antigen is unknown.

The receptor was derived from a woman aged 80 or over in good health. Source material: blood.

The CDR3 here is CASSRRTPDAEYF. CDR3 sequence (DNA): TGTGCCAGCAGCCGTCGGACACCAGATGCGGAGTATTTT. The V and J genes are TRBV12-3 or TRBV12-4 and TRBJ2-3, with D possibly TRBD1 on 5 matching bases. V gave up 6 bases and J gave up 13 bases, with 20 bases separating them. The length of the CDR3 is 13 residues.